This T cell receptor beta chain was identified during a study of a mutant IDH1 vaccine in newly diagnosed glioma. Study background: The treated group averaged around 40 years old and was roughly 62% male, approximately 38% female.

V lost 1 base to trimming and J lost 1 base, with 7 bases between them. In germline, CDR1 is SGHTA, CDR2 FQGNSA. The CDR3 is made up of 14 amino acids. The study, taken as a whole, reports: Pseudoprogression seemed unrelated to changes in top peripheral T cell clonotypes.

In this sample, this clone turned up a few times. What it recognizes is unknown. Clones were sequenced by immunoSEQ multiplex PCR, and TCRdb holds only the in-frame ones, with some missing. The sample contains about 67,000 clones, roughly four fifths of which appear only once. Time point in this sample: week 47, end of study. Topical imiquimod was applied with each vaccine dose, which held 300 ug of mutant IDH1 20-mer peptide. At weeks 1, 3, 5, 7, 11, 15, 19 and 23, patients received a vaccination, eight in all. New WHO grade 3 or 4 astrocytomas that were IDH1-mutant and ATRX-lost occurred in the donors.

V usage is TRBV7-2 and J usage is TRBJ1-1, with no clear D. This clonotype originated in a young man with glioma. The sequenced sample was PBMCs, obtained from a glioma patient whose treatment included an IDH1 peptide vaccine. CDR3: CASSLGSQNTEAFF. The DNA for the CDR3 is TGTGCCAGCAGCTTAGGGAGTCAGAACACTGAAGCTTTCTTT.